This T cell receptor beta chain was observed in a study of blood T cell repertoires in COVID-19. The CDR3 contains 14 residues. Trimming removed 3 bases from V and 10 bases from J; junction bases left unmatched: 7. CDR1 is LNHDA and CDR2 is SQIVND in the germline V gene (reference sequence). Libraries were prepared by immunoSEQ multiplex PCR; TCRdb keeps only in-frame clonotypes and omits some of them. The sample holds about 39,000 clones, about 85% seen once. This TCR came from a man aged 60 to 69 with acute or convalescent COVID-19. The rearrangement joins TRBV19 to TRBJ1-1; 11 bases are a match to TRBD1. Material: peripheral blood. CDR3 in DNA: TGTGCCAGTAGTATCCGGACAGGGGGCGCCGCAGCTTTCTTT. The encoded protein is CASSIRTGGAAAFF.